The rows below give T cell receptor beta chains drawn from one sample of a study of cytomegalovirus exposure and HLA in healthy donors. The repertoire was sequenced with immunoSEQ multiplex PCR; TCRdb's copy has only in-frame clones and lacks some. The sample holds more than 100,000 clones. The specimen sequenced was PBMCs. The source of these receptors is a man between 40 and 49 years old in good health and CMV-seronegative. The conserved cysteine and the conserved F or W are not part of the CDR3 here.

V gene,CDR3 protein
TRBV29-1,SVEVFGTSYEQY
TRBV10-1,ASSEPLRTGGEITGANVLT
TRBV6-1,ASSGTVDEQY
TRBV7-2,ASSLFSGGRSDTQY
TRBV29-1,SVPTWGGLRSNYGYT
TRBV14,ASSRLRDLSTDTQY
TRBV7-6,ASSLGRTGGNEQF
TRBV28,ASRLLIPGQLAKNIQY
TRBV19,ASSPGQGAYEQY
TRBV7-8,ASSPEGWDYGYT
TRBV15,ATSRSDRGRVGYT
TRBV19,ASSMGTVERKLF
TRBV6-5,ASRHEGQLNTEAF
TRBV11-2,ASSLDSRDTEAF
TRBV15,ATSRDQAGQDSPLR
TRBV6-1,ASTYDSSNQPQH
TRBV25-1,ASRGVAGAKQETQY
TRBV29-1,SVEESTHYNEQF
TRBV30,AWTAAGGDQPQH
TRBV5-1,ASSLNPGQITDTQY
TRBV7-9,ASSKGQGHNTEAF
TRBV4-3,ASSQDTSDTGELF
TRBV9,ASSAQNNEQF
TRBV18,ASSPPSGITEAF
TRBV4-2,ASSLLGTSGTSYNEQF
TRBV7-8,ASSRPGGTQY
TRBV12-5,ASGLTGNYGYT
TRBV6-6,ASRPLAGSSYEQY
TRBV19,ASSTTGSGNQPQH
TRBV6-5,ASSWRAAEKLF
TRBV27,ASSFRNRGRFTGELF
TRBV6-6,ASSPMDRGHGNTIY
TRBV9,ASSGAYGGYT
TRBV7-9,AITETDTQY
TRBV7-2,ASSFPSGGVSYNEQF
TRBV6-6,ASSPIPPLEQY
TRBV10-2,ASSLRGGETQY
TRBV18,ASSLSGQTFNEKLF
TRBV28,ASSVNTDTQY
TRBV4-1,ASSQGPHNSPLH
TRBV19,ASSLRGTDTQY
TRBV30,AWNSGLADADTQY
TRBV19,ASSDRAGYEQY
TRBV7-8,ASSSDWTHNSPLH
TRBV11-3,ASSSWASGGADTQY
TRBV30,AWSSLGEGATEAF
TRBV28,ASSLRTGYTEAF
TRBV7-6,ASSQLAGGPGEQY
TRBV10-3,AIGQVGRSAYNEQF
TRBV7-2,ASSSSWAGDNEQF
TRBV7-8,ASSTTYYEQY
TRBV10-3,AITSRGGYGYEQY
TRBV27,ASSSRGSSGMNTEAF
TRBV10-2,ASITGTSGTYEQY
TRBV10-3,AISEYKREGVSSPLH